This T cell receptor (beta chain) was observed in a study of coeliac disease. On the study more broadly: Coeliac patients had newly diagnosed active disease, refractory type I disease, or gluten-free diet control. High-resolution HLA typing was lacking; TRBV7-2 bias was queried instead. Findings and limits, study-wide: Cross-contamination between intraepithelial and lamina propria cells was possible. Control samples showed higher TRB and TRG clonality than intraepithelial and lamina propria samples in active celiac disease. The authors considered this approach unsuitable for unbiased detection of gliadin-specific T cells.

As regards this clone: No antigen is known for it.

The V and J ends lost 4 bases and 0 bases respectively, with 15 bases between them. The V gene's germline CDR1 is SGHRS and CDR2 YFSETQ. The CDR3 spans 16 residues. The protocol was immunoSEQ multiplex PCR, while the TCRdb copy is restricted to in-frame clones and leaves out a portion. The sample contains fewer than 4,500 clones, roughly 70% of which appear only once. This chain connects TRBV5-1 to TRBJ2-3; a possible D gene is TRBD1 (7 bases). The specimen was intraepithelial lymphocytes from the gut. The clonotype originates from a woman aged 18-29 years with active celiac disease. Here the CDR3 DNA reads TGCGCCAGCAGCCTGGGCGGGACAGAAAGCACAGATACGCAGTATTTT. As protein: CASSLGGTESTDTQYF.